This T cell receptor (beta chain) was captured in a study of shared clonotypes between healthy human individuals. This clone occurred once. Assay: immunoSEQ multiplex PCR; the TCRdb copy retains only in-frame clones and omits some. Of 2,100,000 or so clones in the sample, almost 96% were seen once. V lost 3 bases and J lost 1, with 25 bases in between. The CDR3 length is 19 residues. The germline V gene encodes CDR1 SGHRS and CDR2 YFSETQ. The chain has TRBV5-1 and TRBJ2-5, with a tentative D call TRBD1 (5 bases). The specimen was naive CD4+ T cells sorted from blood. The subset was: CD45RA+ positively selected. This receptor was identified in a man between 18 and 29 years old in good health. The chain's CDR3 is CASSWGLDSQALPQETQYF. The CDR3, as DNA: TGCGCCAGCAGCTGGGGCCTCGACTCCCAGGCGCTCCCCCAAGAGACCCAGTACTTC. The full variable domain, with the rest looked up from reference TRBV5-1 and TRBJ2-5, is KAGVTQTPRYLIKTRGQQVTLSCSPISGHRSVSWYQQTPGQGLQFLFEYFSETQRNKGNFPGRFSGRQFSNSRSEMNVSTLELGDSALYLCASSWGLDSQALPQETQYFGPGTRLLVL.